This T cell receptor beta chain was observed in a study of PD-1 blockade in mismatch repair-deficient tumors. The time point was: identical approximately 10-day culture without peptide (control). TCRs were sequenced from a few patients responding to pembrolizumab. Each of roughly 7 ELISpot-reactive candidate peptides was used for approximately eleven-day stimulation. Regarding this clone: Its antigen is as yet unknown.

This CDR3 contains 18 residues. V shed 3 bases, J shed 1 base, and the junction held 9 bases outside the gene matches. CDR1 is SGHTA and CDR2 is FQGNSA in the germline V gene. Study results and limitations: Rapid post-treatment expansion, then contraction, generally preceding radiologic response, marked tumor-resident clones.

Assay: immunoSEQ multiplex PCR; the TCRdb copy retains only in-frame clones and omits some. The sample includes about 14,000 clones, around 86% of them seen just once. V usage is TRBV7-2 and J usage is TRBJ2-7; 13 bases are a match to TRBD2. This TCR was recovered from an adult with mismatch repair-deficient cancer. The material was cells cultured in vitro, obtained from a patient treated with pembrolizumab. CDR3 DNA sequence: TGTGCCAGCAGCTTTCGGACTAGCGGGAGTGGCTATTCCTACGAGCAGTACTTC. It is translated as CASSFRTSGSGYSYEQYF. The full variable domain, completed using reference TRBV7-2 and TRBJ2-7, is GAGVSQSPSNKVTEKGKDVELRCDPISGHTALYWYRQSLGQGLEFLIYFQGNSAPDKSGLPSDRFSAERTGGSVSTLTIQRTQQEDSAVYLCASSFRTSGSGYSYEQYFGPGTRLTVT.